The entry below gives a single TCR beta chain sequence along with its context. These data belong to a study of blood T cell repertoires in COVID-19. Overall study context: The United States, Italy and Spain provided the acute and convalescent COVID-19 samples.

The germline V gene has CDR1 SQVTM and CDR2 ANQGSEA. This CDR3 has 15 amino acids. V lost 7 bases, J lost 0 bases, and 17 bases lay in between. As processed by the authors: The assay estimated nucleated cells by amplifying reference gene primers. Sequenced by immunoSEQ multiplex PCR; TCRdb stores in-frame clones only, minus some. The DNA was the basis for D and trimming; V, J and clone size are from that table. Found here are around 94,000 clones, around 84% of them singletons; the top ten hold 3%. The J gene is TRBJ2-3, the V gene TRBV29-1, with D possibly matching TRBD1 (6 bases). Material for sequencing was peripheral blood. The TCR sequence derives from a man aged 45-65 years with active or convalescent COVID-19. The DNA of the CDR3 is TGCAGCGCTGTAACGACAGGCTCTAGCACAGATACGCAGTATTTT. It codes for CSAVTTGSSTDTQYF.